This TCR beta chain comes out of a study of T cell changes during pregnancy in multiple sclerosis. V dropped 1 base and J dropped 3 bases, with 9 bases sitting between them. This CDR3 is 14 amino acids long. Germline CDR1 and CDR2: SGHVS and FNYEAQ. This clone was seen only once. Assay: immunoSEQ multiplex PCR; the TCRdb copy retains only in-frame clones and omits some. This sample carries 30,000 to 50,000 clones, around 93% of them seen once, and the ten largest clones take about 0.33%. The chain recombines TRBV7-6 with TRBJ1-1; D gene uncertain. The source material was CD4+ T cells from peripheral blood mononuclear cells, sampled after pregnancy. The sequence was obtained from a female donor with multiple sclerosis, enrolled in a pregnancy study. For the CDR3, the DNA is TGTGCCAGCAGCTTAGGGGTGAGCGACACTGAAGCTTTCTTT. This encodes CASSLGVSDTEAFF.